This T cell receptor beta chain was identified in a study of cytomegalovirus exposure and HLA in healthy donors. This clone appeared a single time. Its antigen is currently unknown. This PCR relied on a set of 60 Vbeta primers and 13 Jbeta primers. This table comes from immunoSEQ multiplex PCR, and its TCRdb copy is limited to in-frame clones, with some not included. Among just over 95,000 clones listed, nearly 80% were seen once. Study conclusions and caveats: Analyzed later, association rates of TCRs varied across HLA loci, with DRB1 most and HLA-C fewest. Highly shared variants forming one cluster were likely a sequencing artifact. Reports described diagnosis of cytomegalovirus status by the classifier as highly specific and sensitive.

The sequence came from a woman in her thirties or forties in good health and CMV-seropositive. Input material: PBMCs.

CDR3 coding DNA: TGTGCCAGCAGCCAAGATCCACAGGACAATCAGCCCCAGCATTTT. Translating gives CASSQDPQDNQPQHF. V usage is TRBV4-2 and J usage is TRBJ1-5; possibly TRBD1 for D (5 bases). This CDR3 region has 15 residues. Germline lookup yields CDR1 LGHNA and CDR2 YNFKEQ. V was clipped by 0 bases and J by 3 bases, with 9 bases between them.